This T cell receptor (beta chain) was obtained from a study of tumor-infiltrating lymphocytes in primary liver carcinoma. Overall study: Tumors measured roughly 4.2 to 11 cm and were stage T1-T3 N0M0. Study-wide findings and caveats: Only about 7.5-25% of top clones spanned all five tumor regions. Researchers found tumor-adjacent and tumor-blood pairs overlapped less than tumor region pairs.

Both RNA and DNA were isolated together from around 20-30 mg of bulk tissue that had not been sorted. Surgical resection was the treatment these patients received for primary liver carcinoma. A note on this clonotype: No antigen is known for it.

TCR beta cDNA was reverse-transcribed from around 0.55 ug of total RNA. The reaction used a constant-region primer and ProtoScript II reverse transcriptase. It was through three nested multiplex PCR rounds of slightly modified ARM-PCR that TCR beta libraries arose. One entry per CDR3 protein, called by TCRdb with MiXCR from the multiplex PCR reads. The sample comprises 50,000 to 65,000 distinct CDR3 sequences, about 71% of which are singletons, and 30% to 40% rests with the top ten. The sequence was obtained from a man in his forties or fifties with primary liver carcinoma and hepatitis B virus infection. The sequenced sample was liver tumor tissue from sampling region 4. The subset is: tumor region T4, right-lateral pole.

CDR3 in DNA: TGTGCCAGCTCACTCGGAGGGGGCGTTATGGCCATTGAAGCTTTCTTT. The encoded protein is CASSLGGGVMAIEAFF. V usage is TRBV18 and J usage is TRBJ1-1; TRBD1 aligns across 7 bases. Germline CDR1 is KGHSH and CDR2 is LQKENI. The junction had 15 bases not matched to a gene; V was cut back by 4 bases and J by 7 bases. This CDR3 spans 16 amino acids. The variable domain in full, with the rest retrieved from reference TRBV18 and TRBJ1-1, is NAGVMQNPRHLVRRRGQEARLRCSPMKGHSHVYWYRQLPEEGLKFMVYLQKENIIDESGMPKERFSAEFPKEGPSILRIQQVVRGDSAAYFCASSLGGGVMAIEAFFGQGTRLTVV.